This note documents a single TCR beta chain sequence. These data originate in a study of blood T cell repertoires in COVID-19. Study-level background: T cells, B-cell-depleted T cells, or PBMCs supplied cDNA or gDNA.

The table came from immunoSEQ multiplex PCR; TCRdb's copy has only in-frame clones and leaves some out. There are 200,000 to 300,000 clones in the sample; roughly 76% occur only once, and roughly 8% lies in the top ten. Per the germline V gene, CDR1 is SGHTA and CDR2 is FQGTGA. V dropped 5 bases and J dropped 6 bases, with 11 bases sitting between them. The CDR3 sequence is 14 residues long. The chain links TRBV7-3 to TRBJ1-6; D uncertain. The source is a woman of 80 years or more with COVID-19, enrolled during active disease. Source material: peripheral blood. The CDR3 region has the DNA TGTGCCAGCAGCCCGAACGGTGCTAATTCACCCCTCCACTTT. As protein: CASSPNGANSPLHF.